This T cell receptor (beta chain) was sequenced in a study of cytomegalovirus exposure and HLA in healthy donors. The V gene's germline CDR1 is SEHNR and CDR2 FQNEAQ (reference sequence). The CDR3 runs 12 residues. Between the trimmed V and J ends, which lost 8 bases and 0 bases, there was a span of 7 bases. As to this clone: Its antigen is currently unknown.

PCR used 60 Vbeta primers and 13 Jbeta primers. Libraries were prepared by immunoSEQ multiplex PCR; TCRdb keeps only in-frame clonotypes and omits some of them. The table has 100,000 or so clones, more than 65% seen once. Findings and caveats of the study: A classifier reportedly called cytomegalovirus status with high sensitivity and specificity. Later genetic work tied a missense DCLRE1C variant to beta-chain V and J trimming. Owing to their indistinguishability, certain V segments, notably TRBV6-2 and TRBV6-3, were excluded.

The sample consisted of PBMCs. The V and J genes are TRBV7-9 and TRBJ1-1; D gene unclear. This clonotype was sampled from a woman aged 50 to 60 in good health and CMV-seropositive. CDR3 coding DNA: TGTGCCAGCGGTAGCATGAACACTGAAGCTTTCTTT. Protein: CASGSMNTEAFF.